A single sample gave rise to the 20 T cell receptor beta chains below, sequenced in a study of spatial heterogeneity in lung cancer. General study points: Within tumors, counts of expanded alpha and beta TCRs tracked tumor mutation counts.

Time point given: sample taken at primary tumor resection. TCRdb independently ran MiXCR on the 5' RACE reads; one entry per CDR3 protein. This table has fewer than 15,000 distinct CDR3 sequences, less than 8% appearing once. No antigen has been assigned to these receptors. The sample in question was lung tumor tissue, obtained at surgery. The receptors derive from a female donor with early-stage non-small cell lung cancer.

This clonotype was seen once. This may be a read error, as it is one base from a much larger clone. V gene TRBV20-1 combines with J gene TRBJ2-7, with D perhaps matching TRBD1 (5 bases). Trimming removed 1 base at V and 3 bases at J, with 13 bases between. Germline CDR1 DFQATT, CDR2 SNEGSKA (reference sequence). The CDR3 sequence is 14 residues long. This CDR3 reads CSARVEGVGYEQYF. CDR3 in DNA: TGCAGTGCTAGAGTGGAAGGGGTGGGCTACGAGCAGTACTTC.

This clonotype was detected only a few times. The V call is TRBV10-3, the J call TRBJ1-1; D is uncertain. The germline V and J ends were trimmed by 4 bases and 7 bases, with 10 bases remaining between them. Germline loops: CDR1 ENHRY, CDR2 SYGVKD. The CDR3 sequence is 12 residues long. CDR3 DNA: TGTGCCATCAGTGCCGAATCCCGTGAAGCTTTCTTT. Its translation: CAISAESREAFF.

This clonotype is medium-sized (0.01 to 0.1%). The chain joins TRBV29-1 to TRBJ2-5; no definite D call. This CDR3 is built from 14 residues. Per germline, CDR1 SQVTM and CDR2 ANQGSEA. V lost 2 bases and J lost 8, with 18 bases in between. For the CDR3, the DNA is TGCAGCGTTGAATATACCCGAGAGGCAGATACCCAGTACTTC. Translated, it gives CSVEYTREADTQYF. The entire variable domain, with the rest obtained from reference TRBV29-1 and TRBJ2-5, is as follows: SAVISQKPSRDICQRGTSLTIQCQVDSQVTMMFWYRQQPGQSLTLIATANQGSEATYESGFVIDKFPISRPNLTFSTLTVSNMSPEDSSIYLCSVEYTREADTQYFGPGTRLLVL.

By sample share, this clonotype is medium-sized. CDR3 protein: CASSYASGRNEQYF. CDR3 DNA sequence: TGTGCCAGCAGTTACGCTAGCGGGAGGAACGAGCAGTACTTC. The chain recombines TRBV6-5 with TRBJ2-7; 11 positions match TRBD2. V was pared by 2 bases and J by 5 bases, with 2 bases of the junction left unmatched. The CDR3 totals 14 residues. Germline V gives CDR1 MNHEY, CDR2 SVGAGI.

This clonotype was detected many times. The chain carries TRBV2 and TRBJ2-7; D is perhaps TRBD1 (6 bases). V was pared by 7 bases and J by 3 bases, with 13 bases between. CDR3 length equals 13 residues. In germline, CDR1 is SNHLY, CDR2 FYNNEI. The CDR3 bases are TGTGCCAGCATGCGCACAGGGAACTACGAGCAGTACTTC. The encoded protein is CASMRTGNYEQYF. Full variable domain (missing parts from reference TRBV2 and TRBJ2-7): EPEVTQTPSHQVTQMGQEVILRCVPISNHLYFYWYRQILGQKVEFLVSFYNNEISEKSEIFDDQFSVERPDGSNFTLKIRSTKLEDSAMYFCASMRTGNYEQYFGPGTRLTVT.

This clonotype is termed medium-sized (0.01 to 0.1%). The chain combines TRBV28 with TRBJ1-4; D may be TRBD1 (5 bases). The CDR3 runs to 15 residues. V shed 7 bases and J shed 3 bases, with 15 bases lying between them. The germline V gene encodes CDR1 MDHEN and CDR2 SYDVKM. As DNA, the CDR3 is TGTGCCAGCATCGCCCCGAGGGGCGCTAATGAAAAACTGTTTTTT. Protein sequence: CASIAPRGANEKLFF.

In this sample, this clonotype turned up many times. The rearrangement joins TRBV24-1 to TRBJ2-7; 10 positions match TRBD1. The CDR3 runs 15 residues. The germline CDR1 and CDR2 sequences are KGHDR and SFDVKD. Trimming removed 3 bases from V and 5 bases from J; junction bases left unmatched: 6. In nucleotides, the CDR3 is TGTGCCACCAGTGATCCTTCGACAGGGGGCAACGAGCAGTACTTC. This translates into CATSDPSTGGNEQYF.

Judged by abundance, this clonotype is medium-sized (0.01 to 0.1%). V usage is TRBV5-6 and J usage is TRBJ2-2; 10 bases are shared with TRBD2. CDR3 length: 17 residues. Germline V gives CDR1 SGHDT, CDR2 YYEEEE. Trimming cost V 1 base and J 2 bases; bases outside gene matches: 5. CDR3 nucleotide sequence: TGTGCCAGCAGCTTGTGGGGACTAGCGCTTAACACCGGGGAGCTGTTTTTT. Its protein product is CASSLWGLALNTGELFF.

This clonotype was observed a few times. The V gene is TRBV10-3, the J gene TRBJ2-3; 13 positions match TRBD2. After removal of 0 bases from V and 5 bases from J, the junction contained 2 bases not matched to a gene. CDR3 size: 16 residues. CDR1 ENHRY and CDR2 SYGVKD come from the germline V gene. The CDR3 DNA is TGTGCCATCAGTGAGTCGGGACTAGCGGGATTAGATACGCAGTATTTT. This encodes CAISESGLAGLDTQYF.

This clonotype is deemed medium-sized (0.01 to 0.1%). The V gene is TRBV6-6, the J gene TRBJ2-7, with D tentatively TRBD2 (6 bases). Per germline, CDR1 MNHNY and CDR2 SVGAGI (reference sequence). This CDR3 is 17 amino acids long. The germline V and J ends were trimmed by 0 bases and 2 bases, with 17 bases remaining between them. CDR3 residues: CASSYSSGGPSTYEQYF. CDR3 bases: TGTGCCAGCAGTTACTCGAGTGGAGGGCCGTCGACCTACGAGCAGTACTTC.

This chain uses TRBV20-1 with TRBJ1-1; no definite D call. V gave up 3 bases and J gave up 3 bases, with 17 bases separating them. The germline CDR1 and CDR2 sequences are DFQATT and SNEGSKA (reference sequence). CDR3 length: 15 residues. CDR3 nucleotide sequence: TGCAGTGCTAGTGGTCGCCTCTTTCCTGACACTGAAGCTTTCTTT. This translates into CSASGRLFPDTEAFF.

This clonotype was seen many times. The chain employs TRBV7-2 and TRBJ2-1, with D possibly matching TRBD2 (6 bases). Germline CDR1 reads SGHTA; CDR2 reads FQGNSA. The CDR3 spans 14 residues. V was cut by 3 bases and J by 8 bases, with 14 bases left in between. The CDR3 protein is CASSFLGRSDEQFF. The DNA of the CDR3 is TGTGCCAGCAGCTTTTTAGGGAGGAGCGATGAGCAGTTCTTC. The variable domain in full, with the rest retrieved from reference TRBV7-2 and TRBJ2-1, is GAGVSQSPSNKVTEKGKDVELRCDPISGHTALYWYRQSLGQGLEFLIYFQGNSAPDKSGLPSDRFSAERTGGSVSTLTIQRTQQEDSAVYLCASSFLGRSDEQFFGPGTRLTVL.

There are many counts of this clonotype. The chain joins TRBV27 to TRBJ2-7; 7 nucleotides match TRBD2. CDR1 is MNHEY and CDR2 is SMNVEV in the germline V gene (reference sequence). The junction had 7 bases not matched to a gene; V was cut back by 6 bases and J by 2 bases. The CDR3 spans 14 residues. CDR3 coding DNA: TGTGCCAGCAGGCCCTTGGGGGGGGCCTACGAGCAGTACTTC. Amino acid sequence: CASRPLGGAYEQYF.

CDR3 bases: TGTGCCAGCAGCCAAGGGCGAAGTGGAGGACTAGCGTACGAGCAGTACTTC. It specifies CASSQGRSGGLAYEQYF. The V gene is TRBV4-2, the J gene TRBJ2-7; 9 nucleotides line up with TRBD2. The V segment lost 1 base and the J segment 4 bases; nucleotides outside the gene matches: 11. The CDR3 length is 17 residues. CDR1 LGHNA and CDR2 YNFKEQ come from the germline V gene.

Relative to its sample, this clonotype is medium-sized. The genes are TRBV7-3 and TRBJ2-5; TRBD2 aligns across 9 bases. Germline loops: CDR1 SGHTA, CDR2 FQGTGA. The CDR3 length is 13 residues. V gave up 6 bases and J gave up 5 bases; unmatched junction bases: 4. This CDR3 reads CASSSGSGETQYF. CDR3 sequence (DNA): TGTGCCAGCAGTAGCGGGAGTGGTGAGACCCAGTACTTC.

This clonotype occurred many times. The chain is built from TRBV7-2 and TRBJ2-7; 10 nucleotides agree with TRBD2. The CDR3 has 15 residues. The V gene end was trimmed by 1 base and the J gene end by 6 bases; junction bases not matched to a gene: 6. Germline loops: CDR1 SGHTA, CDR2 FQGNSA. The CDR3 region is CASSLGDSGRTEQYF. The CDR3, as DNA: TGTGCCAGCAGCTTAGGCGATAGCGGGAGGACCGAGCAGTACTTC.

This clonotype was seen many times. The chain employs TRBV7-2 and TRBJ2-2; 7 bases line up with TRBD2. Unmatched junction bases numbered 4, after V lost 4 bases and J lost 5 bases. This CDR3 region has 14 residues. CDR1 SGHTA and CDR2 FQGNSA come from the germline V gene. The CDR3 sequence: CASSSGGGTGELFF. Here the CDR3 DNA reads TGTGCCAGCAGCTCTGGGGGAGGGACCGGGGAGCTGTTTTTT.

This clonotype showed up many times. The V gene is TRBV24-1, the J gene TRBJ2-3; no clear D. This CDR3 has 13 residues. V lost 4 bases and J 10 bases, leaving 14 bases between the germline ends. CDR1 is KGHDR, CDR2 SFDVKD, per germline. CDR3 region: CATSDNQAGAQYF. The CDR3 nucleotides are TGTGCCACCAGTGACAACCAGGCAGGTGCGCAGTATTTT.

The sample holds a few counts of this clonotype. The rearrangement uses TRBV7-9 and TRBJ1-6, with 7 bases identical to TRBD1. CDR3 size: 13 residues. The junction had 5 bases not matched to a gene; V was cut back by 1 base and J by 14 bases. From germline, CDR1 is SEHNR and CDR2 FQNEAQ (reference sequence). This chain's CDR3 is CASSLGIQGALHF. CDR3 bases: TGTGCCAGCAGCTTAGGCATTCAGGGGGCCCTCCACTTT.

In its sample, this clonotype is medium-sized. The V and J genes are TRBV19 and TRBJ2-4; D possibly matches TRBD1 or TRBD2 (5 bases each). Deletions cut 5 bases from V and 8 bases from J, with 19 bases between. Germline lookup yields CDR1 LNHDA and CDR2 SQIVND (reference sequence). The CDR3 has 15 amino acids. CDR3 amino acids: CASSARRGPQDIQYF. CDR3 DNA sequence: TGTGCCAGTAGTGCCCGCCGGGGACCTCAAGACATTCAGTACTTC. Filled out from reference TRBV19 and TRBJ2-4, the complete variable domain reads DGGITQSPKYLFRKEGQNVTLSCEQNLNHDAMYWYRQDPGQGLRLIYYSQIVNDFQKGDIAEGYSVSREKKESFPLTVTSAQKNPTAFYLCASSARRGPQDIQYFGAGTRLSVL.